This T cell receptor (beta chain) was sequenced during a study of regulatory T cells in long-lasting Graves disease. Overall study results and limits: The TCR repertoire of persistent Graves' patients was less diverse than that of newly diagnosed ones.

This clonotype was detected only a few times. The antigen remains unidentified. The sample's time point: newly diagnosed GD, antithyroid drugs for less than 3 months. PBMCs provided the RNA from which the TCR library was made. Researchers made TCR beta libraries by using iRepertoire HTBI primers and running Arm-PCR on CDR3 regions. In the study's own analysis: The samples yielded 55 to 75 TRBV and roughly 14 TRBJ segments. One entry per CDR3 protein results from TCRdb running MiXCR on the multiplex PCR reads. None of the V and J calls come from the authors' own analysis; TCRdb made them. The sample contains approximately 470,000 distinct CDR3 sequences, 15% to 20% of which appear only once. Germline CDR1 is MNHNS and CDR2 is SASEGT. This CDR3 has 16 residues. The V and J ends lost 5 bases and 0 bases respectively, with 14 bases between them. Another study also made use of these data, one on T cells in Graves' hyperthyroidism and ophthalmopathy.

The material sequenced was peripheral blood mononuclear cells (PBMCs), taken at new diagnosis, from a patient treated with antithyroid drugs. The sequence derives from a man aged 40-49 years with Graves disease. The rearrangement links TRBV6-1 to TRBJ2-4; either TRBD1 or TRBD2 may supply D (5 bases each). CDR3 bases: TGTGCCAGCAGTCTTACCGCAGGGAGAGCCAAAAACATTCAGTACTTC. Its protein product is CASSLTAGRAKNIQYF.